The 10 T cell receptor beta chains below all came from one sample that was sequenced in a study of T cells in Graves' hyperthyroidism and ophthalmopathy. The CDR3 regions of TCR beta were amplified from RNA transcripts. HTBI primers drove first-round RT-PCR of the TCR CDR3. TCRdb reanalysed the multiplex PCR reads using MiXCR and keeps one entry per CDR3 protein. The sample lists about 640,000 distinct CDR3 sequences, less than 25% occurring once. What was sequenced was blood. The source of these receptors is a man aged 30-40 years with Graves' ophthalmopathy.

This clonotype was observed at least ten times. The rearrangement links TRBV30 to TRBJ2-5; D is possibly TRBD2 (5 bases). Trimming removed 0 bases at V and 3 bases at J, with 14 bases between. Germline V CDR1 and CDR2: GTSNPN, SVGIG (reference sequence). The CDR3 contains 15 residues. The CDR3 protein is CAWSVSGDGKETQYF. CDR3 bases: TGTGCCTGGAGTGTAAGCGGTGACGGAAAAGAGACCCAGTACTTC.

This clonotype appeared a few times. The V gene is TRBV20-1, the J gene TRBJ2-3, with TRBD2 identical over 11 bases. The V gene's germline CDR1 is DFQATT and CDR2 SNEGSKA (reference sequence). J lost 3 bases, V lost 4 bases, and 3 bases had no gene match. The CDR3 consists of 14 residues. CDR3 protein: CSAISGRATDTQYF. CDR3 nucleotides: TGCAGTGCTATTAGCGGGAGGGCTACAGATACGCAGTATTTT.

This clonotype was seen a few times. The chain joins TRBV27 to TRBJ1-2; weak D call: TRBD1 (5 bases). CDR1 is MNHEY, CDR2 SMNVEV, per germline (reference sequence). Trimming took off 0 bases at V and 4 bases at J, with 12 bases between the two ends. The CDR3 has 15 residues. CDR3 DNA: TGTGCCAGCAGTTTATCGGGGGTTAGGGGCTATGGCTACACCTTC. Translated, it gives CASSLSGVRGYGYTF.

This chain connects TRBV5-6 to TRBJ2-7; D gene unclear. Trimming took off 1 base at V and 2 bases at J, with 10 bases between the two ends. The CDR3 extends over 14 amino acids. From germline, CDR1 is SGHDT and CDR2 YYEEEE. The CDR3 coding sequence is TGTGCCAGCAGCTTGTCCCTTATCCCCTACGAGCAGTACTTC. Translated: CASSLSLIPYEQYF.

The V gene is TRBV7-3, the J gene TRBJ2-3; D is perhaps TRBD2 (6 bases). Germline V gives CDR1 SGHTA, CDR2 FQGTGA. Trimming took 1 base from V and 1 from J, leaving 9 bases between them. CDR3 length equals 15 residues. The CDR3 coding sequence is TGTGCCAGCAGCTTAAGAGGGACTCGCACAGATACGCAGTATTTT. This gives the protein CASSLRGTRTDTQYF.

The CDR3 reads CASSVAGVRGELFF. As DNA, the CDR3 is TGCGCCAGCAGTGTGGCGGGAGTCAGGGGGGAGCTGTTTTTT. The V call is TRBV10-1, the J call TRBJ2-2, with 7 bases that match TRBD2. Germline CDR1 and CDR2: WNHNN and SYGVQD (reference sequence). The CDR3 sequence is 14 residues long. After removal of 4 bases from V and 8 bases from J, the junction contained 7 bases not matched to a gene.

This clonotype occurred many times. This chain uses TRBV7-2 with TRBJ2-7; maybe TRBD2 (5 bases). This CDR3 has 15 residues. In germline, CDR1 is SGHTA, CDR2 FQGNSA. V was shortened by 4 bases and J by 7 bases, with 20 bases between the two germline ends. The chain's CDR3 is CASSSAPGSSGEQYF. In nucleotides, the CDR3 is TGTGCCAGCAGCTCGGCCCCCGGATCCTCGGGGGAGCAGTACTTC. Variable domain in full (rest from reference TRBV7-2 and TRBJ2-7): GAGVSQSPSNKVTEKGKDVELRCDPISGHTALYWYRQSLGQGLEFLIYFQGNSAPDKSGLPSDRFSAERTGGSVSTLTIQRTQQEDSAVYLCASSSAPGSSGEQYFGPGTRLTVT.

This clonotype showed up just a few times. The junction departs from the called germline gene at one end, perhaps through a read error. The chain has TRBV7-9 and TRBJ1-4; no clear D gene. The CDR3 sequence is 15 residues long. In germline, CDR1 is SEHNR, CDR2 FQNEAQ (reference sequence). The CDR3 region is CASSIPLEAKEKLFF. The CDR3 nucleotides read TGTGCCAGCAGCATACCCCTCGAGGCTAAGGAAAAACTGTTTTTT.

This clonotype was found a few times. The chain recombines TRBV12-5 with TRBJ2-3, with a possible D match to TRBD1 (5 bases). Between the trimmed V and J ends, which lost 6 bases and 10 bases, there was a span of 14 bases. Germline CDR1 is LGHNT and CDR2 is FRNRAP. The CDR3 loop spans 12 amino acids. CDR3 bases: TGTGCTAGTGGCCCCGACTGGACACCGCAGTATTTT. Its protein is CASGPDWTPQYF.

The gene calls are TRBV2 and TRBJ1-4, with D unclear. This CDR3 is built from 12 residues. Germline V gene lookup returns CDR1 SNHLY and CDR2 FYNNEI. V was pared by 8 bases and J by 4 bases, with 8 bases between. CDR3: CASSSNNEKLFF. The DNA of the CDR3 is TGTGCCAGCTCCTCGAATAATGAAAAACTGTTTTTT.